These 24 T cell receptor beta chains were all obtained from the same sample, sequenced in a study of metastatic and nonmetastatic thyroid tumors. TCRdb re-called clones via MiXCR from the PCR reads. Of 15,000 or so clones detected, 30% to 40% appear once; the ten largest clones hold roughly 13%. Patients were all untreated before their thyroid surgery. The sample was tumor tissue. The receptor set was obtained from a male donor with papillary thyroid cancer or a benign thyroid nodule (not recorded which). Some clones in this sample may be carry-over from other donors' samples.

This clone was counted a few times. The chain links TRBV6-2 or TRBV6-3 to TRBJ2-7; a possible D gene is TRBD2 (5 bases). V was cut by 8 bases and J by 1 base, with 9 bases left in between. This CDR3 is built from 12 residues. Germline lookup yields CDR1 MNHEY and CDR2 SVGEGT. The CDR3 DNA follows: TGTGCCAGCCGGGATCTATCCTACGAGCAGTACTTC. Amino acids: CASRDLSYEQYF.

This clone was detected only a few times. CDR3 DNA sequence: TGTGCCAGCAGTGAATTCGTCGCTAGCGGGATGGAGACCCAGTACTTC. Translated: CASSEFVASGMETQYF. J is TRBJ2-5 and V is TRBV25-1; TRBD2 matches 9 bases. The CDR3 sequence is 16 residues long. CDR1 MGHDK and CDR2 SYGVNS come from the germline V gene. Unmatched junction bases numbered 8, after V lost 1 base and J lost 5 bases.

The chain combines TRBV7-9 with TRBJ1-2; TRBD1 aligns across 7 bases. The CDR3 is 12 amino acids. The germline V gene has CDR1 SEHNR and CDR2 FQNEAQ (reference sequence). V lost 5 bases, J lost 4 bases, and 1 base stayed unmatched. The CDR3 region is CASSPGGYGYTF. In nucleotides, the CDR3 is TGTGCCAGCAGCCCAGGGGGCTATGGCTACACCTTC.

The sample holds a few counts of this clone. The junction differs from germline at one of its ends, possibly a read error. The chain is built from TRBV6-5 and TRBJ1-6, with 8 positions matching TRBD1. The CDR3 length is 14 residues. Germline V lookup: CDR1 MNHEY, CDR2 SVGAGI. The CDR3 nucleotides are TGCGCCAGCAGTTTGGACAGGGTTGATTCACCCCTCCACTTT. Translating gives CASSLDRVDSPLHF.

The chain joins TRBV30 to TRBJ1-6; D is uncertain. Germline V gene lookup returns CDR1 GTSNPN and CDR2 SVGIG (reference sequence). The CDR3 sequence is 13 residues long. Trimming took off 2 bases at V and 7 bases at J, with 9 bases between the two ends. The CDR3 DNA follows: TGTGCCTGGAGTAGTCGGGAAAATTCACCCCTCCACTTT. Amino acids: CAWSSRENSPLHF.

This clone was seen only a few times. At one end, the junction sequence differs from germline, possibly due to a read error. This chain links TRBV7-6 with TRBJ2-1, with D hard to call. CDR1 is SGHVS and CDR2 is FNYEAQ in the germline V gene. The CDR3 totals 13 residues. For the CDR3, the DNA is TGTGCCAGCAACTCTTGGGGTAAGGATGAGCAGCTCTTC. Protein: CASNSWGKDEQLF.

This clone was picked up one time. This rearrangement joins TRBV20-1 to TRBJ1-5; TRBD1 aligns across 7 bases. The ends lost 5 bases at V and 9 bases at J; junction bases unmatched: 16. The germline V gene encodes CDR1 DFQATT and CDR2 SNEGSKA (reference sequence). The CDR3 covers 15 residues. As DNA, the CDR3 is TGCAGTGCTGCCGACAGGGAAGCATTCATTGTGCCCCAGCATTTT. It is translated as CSAADREAFIVPQHF.

This sequence joins TRBV7-2 and TRBJ2-7; 10 bases are shared with TRBD2. With 3 bases clipped from V and 4 bases from J, the junction kept 9 bases outside the gene matches. Per the germline V gene, CDR1 is SGHTA and CDR2 is FQGNSA. There are 16 residues in the CDR3. The CDR3 is CASSLPSGRINYEQYF. DNA of the CDR3: TGTGCCAGCAGCTTGCCTAGCGGGAGAATTAATTACGAGCAGTACTTC.

This clone was seen repeatedly, ten times or more. The chain couples TRBV28 to TRBJ2-4; D uncertain. The V gene's germline CDR1 is MDHEN and CDR2 SYDVKM. CDR3 length equals 14 residues. V lost 2 bases to trimming and J lost 1 base, with 6 bases between them. CDR3: CASSLRVAKNIQYF. CDR3 bases: TGTGCCAGCAGTTTAAGGGTCGCCAAAAACATTCAGTACTTC.

By frequency in the sample, this clone is medium-sized. In DNA, the CDR3 is TGTGCCAGCAACGCTCTAGGGGGCTACGACGAGCAGTACTTC. Translation gives CASNALGGYDEQYF. The chain uses TRBV7-9 and TRBJ2-7; 7 nucleotides match TRBD1. After removal of 7 bases from V and 5 bases from J, the junction contained 11 bases not matched to a gene. Germline assignment: CDR1 SEHNR and CDR2 FQNEAQ (reference sequence). The CDR3 spans 14 residues. The full variable domain, with the rest looked up from reference TRBV7-9 and TRBJ2-7, is DTGVSQNPRHKITKRGQNVTFRCDPISEHNRLYWYRQTLGQGPEFLTYFQNEAQLEKSRLLSDRFSAERPKGSFSTLEIQRTEQGDSAMYLCASNALGGYDEQYFGPGTRLTVT.

This clone showed up just a few times. V and J are TRBV27 and TRBJ1-1; no clear D. The V and J ends lost 8 bases and 1 base respectively, with 11 bases between them. The CDR3 totals 13 residues. CDR1 and CDR2 (germline): MNHEY, SMNVEV (reference sequence). For the CDR3, the DNA is TGTGCCAGCTTTACCGGACCGAACACTGAAGCTTTCTTT. Translated: CASFTGPNTEAFF.

This clone was found many times. CDR3: CASSPRLQPNTGELFF. The CDR3 bases are TGTGCCAGCAGCCCTCGTTTACAGCCGAACACCGGGGAGCTGTTTTTT. The rearrangement links TRBV5-5 to TRBJ2-2; D gene unclear. This CDR3 region has 16 residues. V lost 4 bases, J lost 0 bases, and 13 bases lay in between. The germline V gene encodes CDR1 SGHKS and CDR2 YYEKEE (reference sequence).

This clone was recorded many times. The CDR3 DNA follows: TGTGCCAGCTCACCTACACACCCCGACCTCACCGGGGAGCTGTTTTTT. Translating it yields CASSPTHPDLTGELFF. The rearrangement uses TRBV18 and TRBJ2-2; D uncertain. The CDR3 covers 16 residues. The germline V and J ends were trimmed by 3 bases and 4 bases, with 15 bases remaining between them. The germline V gene has CDR1 KGHSH and CDR2 LQKENI.

This chain connects TRBV18 to TRBJ2-1, with D uncertain. The germline gives CDR1 KGHSH, CDR2 LQKENI. The CDR3 totals 14 residues. The CDR3 DNA follows: TGTGCAAGGTCACCGGTGGAGTTGAACAATGAGCAGTTCTTC. Protein: CARSPVELNNEQFF.

This clone appeared many times. The V gene is TRBV20-1, the J gene TRBJ2-2; D is undetermined. V was trimmed by 0 bases and J by 2 bases, leaving 10 bases between them. Germline V gene sequence: CDR1 DFQATT, CDR2 SNEGSKA (reference sequence). The CDR3 spans 15 residues. CDR3 sequence (DNA): TGCAGTGCTAGAGATGTCGGAGCAAACACCGGGGAGCTGTTTTTT. As protein: CSARDVGANTGELFF.

This clone showed up many times. The gene calls are TRBV7-2 and TRBJ1-1; a weak D match, TRBD1 (6 bases). The CDR3 covers 17 residues. Trimming stripped 5 bases from V and 2 bases from J, with 21 bases between. CDR1 is SGHTA and CDR2 is FQGNSA in the germline V gene. The CDR3: CASSPTTGRVGNTEAFF. In DNA form, the CDR3 reads TGTGCCAGCAGCCCCACCACAGGGAGGGTGGGAAACACTGAAGCTTTCTTT.

The chain employs TRBV27 and TRBJ1-6; D unresolved. Trimming took off 2 bases at V and 6 bases at J, with 14 bases between the two ends. This CDR3 has 16 residues. The V gene's germline CDR1 is MNHEY and CDR2 SMNVEV (reference sequence). The CDR3 nucleotides are TGTGCCAGCAGTTTAGGAGACTTCGGGTTTAATTCACCCCTCCACTTT. Amino acid sequence: CASSLGDFGFNSPLHF.

This clone counts as medium-sized (0.01 to 0.1%). The chain has TRBV2 and TRBJ2-7, with TRBD1 as a possible D gene (5 bases). The CDR3 has 15 amino acids. V shed 0 bases and J shed 5 bases, with 14 bases lying between them. CDR1 and CDR2 (germline): SNHLY, FYNNEI. The CDR3 DNA sequence: TGTGCCAGCAGTGAAGCGCGTACAGGCAGGGACGAGCAGTACTTC. Protein product: CASSEARTGRDEQYF.

This clone was counted between two and nine times. The genes are TRBV10-2 and TRBJ1-3; TRBD1 might be the D (5 bases). CDR1 and CDR2 from the germline V gene are WSHSY and SAAADI. V shed 4 bases and J shed 0 bases, with 10 bases lying between them. CDR3 length equals 15 residues. The DNA of the CDR3 is TGCGCCAGCAGTGGGGGACTGACCTCTGGAAACACCATATATTTT. This sequence encodes CASSGGLTSGNTIYF.

Ten or more counts support this clone. This chain joins TRBV7-9 and TRBJ1-3; D gene uncertain. The CDR3 sequence is 14 residues long. Per the germline V gene, CDR1 is SEHNR and CDR2 is FQNEAQ (reference sequence). V was trimmed by 4 bases and J by 4 bases, leaving 11 bases between them. The CDR3 reads CASSSLTHGNTIYF. The CDR3 nucleotides read TGTGCCAGCAGCTCCCTCACCCACGGAAACACCATATATTTT. The full variable domain, completed using reference TRBV7-9 and TRBJ1-3, is DTGVSQNPRHKITKRGQNVTFRCDPISEHNRLYWYRQTLGQGPEFLTYFQNEAQLEKSRLLSDRFSAERPKGSFSTLEIQRTEQGDSAMYLCASSSLTHGNTIYFGEGSWLTVV.

This clone was observed at least ten times. V is TRBV13 and J is TRBJ2-1; 9 bases align to TRBD2. In germline, CDR1 is PRHDT, CDR2 FYEKMQ (reference sequence). The CDR3 covers 17 residues. With V trimmed by 3 bases and J by 6 bases, 12 bases remained unmatched. CDR3 nucleotide sequence: TGTGCCAGCAGCTTTTTGACGGTGCGGGAGGGCCGCAATGAGCAGTTCTTC. Translation: CASSFLTVREGRNEQFF.

This clone was seen a single time. The CDR3 spells CASSSYLNTEAFF. CDR3 in DNA: TGTGCCAGCAGCTCATACCTGAACACTGAAGCTTTCTTT. The genes are TRBV7-2 and TRBJ1-1; D call uncertain. V shed 4 bases and J shed 0 bases, with 6 bases lying between them. The V gene's germline CDR1 is SGHTA and CDR2 FQGNSA. There are 13 residues in the CDR3.

The chain is built from TRBV6-1 and TRBJ1-2, with D perhaps TRBD1 (6 bases). CDR1 MNHNS and CDR2 SASEGT come from the germline V gene. V was shortened by 7 bases and J by 10 bases, with 16 bases between the two germline ends. The CDR3 runs to 12 residues. This CDR3 reads CASTRGSDVYTF. Here the CDR3 DNA reads TGTGCCAGCACCAGGGGCTCGGATGTCTACACCTTC.

This clone was detected many times. This chain joins TRBV11-2 and TRBJ1-1; 8 nucleotides align to TRBD1. This CDR3 contains 17 residues. Per germline, CDR1 SGHAT and CDR2 FQNNGV. Trimming cost V 2 bases and J 0 bases; bases outside gene matches: 8. CDR3 region: CASSLSAGGPMNTEAFF. CDR3 coding DNA: TGTGCCAGCAGCTTAAGTGCAGGGGGCCCCATGAACACTGAAGCTTTCTTT.